This T cell receptor beta chain appears in the sequencing data of a study of CD8 T cells in Susac syndrome. Purification of the CD8+ and CD4+ T cells relied on negative isolation, and TEMRA cells underwent FACS enrichment. Findings and caveats of the study: As acknowledged by the study, its TCR sequencing and HLA analysis included a relatively small number of individuals.

Germline V gene lookup returns CDR1 LNHDA and CDR2 SQIVND (reference sequence). The CDR3 totals 13 residues. V shed 4 bases and J shed 3 bases, with 10 bases lying between them. Random hexamers were used to reverse transcribe about 0.45 to 1 ug of RNA. Amplification of TCR beta CDR3 across 54 Vbeta and 13 Jbeta was performed with immunoSEQ multiplex PCR. TCRdb redid the calling of the immunoSEQ multiplex PCR reads with MiXCR, one entry per CDR3 protein. The sample lists 75,000 or so distinct CDR3 sequences, 85% to 95% seen once, with about 0.94% in the top ten. Of note for this clonotype: Its target is not known.

This receptor was identified in a human donor with Susac syndrome. The chain carries TRBV19 and TRBJ2-7; a possible D gene is TRBD2 (5 bases). The sample consisted of CD8+ T cells from PBMCs. The CDR3 bases are TGTGCCAGTAGTAGAGGACTGGTCTACGAGCAGTACTTC. Its protein is CASSRGLVYEQYF. Filled out from reference TRBV19 and TRBJ2-7, the complete variable domain reads DGGITQSPKYLFRKEGQNVTLSCEQNLNHDAMYWYRQDPGQGLRLIYYSQIVNDFQKGDIAEGYSVSREKKESFPLTVTSAQKNPTAFYLCASSRGLVYEQYFGPGTRLTVT.